One and the same sample provided the 12 T cell receptor beta chains below, sequenced in a study of cytomegalovirus exposure and HLA in healthy donors (dated by TCRdb to the late 2010s). Preparation of the library involved the immunoSEQ multiplex PCR assay. For the multiplex PCR, a mixture combining 60 forward primers for TCR Vbeta segments and 13 reverse primers for TCR Jbeta segments was used. Held by TCRdb, this immuneACCESS table contains in-frame sequences only and omits some clones. Under half of the omission traces to an unresolved V gene where checked; the cause of the rest is unknown. Here the sample has 55,000 to 75,000 clones; roughly 74% occur a single time. The biggest ten clones account for about an eighth of the sample. The sequenced material came from PBMCs. All receptors derive from a human donor in good health.

CDR3 coding DNA: TGCGCCAGCAGCTTGGAGGGGGCGGGGCAGCCCCAGCATTTT. It translates to CASSLEGAGQPQHF. J is TRBJ1-5 and V is TRBV5-1, with 7 positions matching TRBD1. The CDR3 totals 14 residues. V was pared by 0 bases and J by 7 bases, with 4 bases of the junction left unmatched. Per germline, CDR1 SGHRS and CDR2 YFSETQ.

The V gene is TRBV4-1, the J gene TRBJ2-7; 12 bases align to TRBD2. Germline V CDR1 and CDR2: MGHRA, YSYEKL. V was clipped by 1 base and J by 2 bases; unmatched bases: 9. The CDR3 runs to 18 residues. The CDR3 DNA follows: TGCGCCAGCAGCCAAGCTAGCCGGCTAGCGGGAGGGACCTACGAGCAGTACTTC. As protein: CASSQASRLAGGTYEQYF.

J is TRBJ2-3 and V is TRBV6-5; 9 positions agree with TRBD2. CDR1 is MNHEY and CDR2 is SVGAGI in the germline V gene. The CDR3 loop spans 13 amino acids. V dropped 10 bases and J dropped 8; count of bases not matched to a gene: 10. The CDR3 DNA follows: TGTGCCACTTCTAGCGGGAAATTGCCTACGCAGTATTTT. This translates into CATSSGKLPTQYF.

The chain links TRBV2 to TRBJ2-1; TRBD1 might be the D (6 bases). The germline V gene encodes CDR1 SNHLY and CDR2 FYNNEI. Trimming left V 6 bases short and J 3 bases short, with 12 bases between. This CDR3 contains 14 residues. CDR3 sequence reads: CASSWTDYYNEQFF. As DNA, the CDR3 is TGTGCCAGCAGCTGGACAGACTACTACAATGAGCAGTTCTTC.

This sequence joins TRBV11-2 and TRBJ2-7, with D hard to call. Germline loops: CDR1 SGHAT, CDR2 FQNNGV. The CDR3 totals 14 residues. The ends were cut back, 5 bases at V and 2 bases at J, with 13 bases in the middle. CDR3 in DNA: TGTGCCAGCAGCCCCCGCCACAATACCTACGAGCAGTACTTC. This gives the protein CASSPRHNTYEQYF.

The chain recombines TRBV5-1 with TRBJ2-1, with 7 bases fitting TRBD2. This CDR3 region has 17 residues. CDR1 SGHRS and CDR2 YFSETQ come from the germline V gene. The trim removed 0 bases at V and 0 bases at J, leaving 6 bases unmatched. The CDR3 region is CASSLAGGGSSYNEQFF. The CDR3 DNA is TGCGCCAGCAGCTTGGCCGGCGGGGGAAGCTCCTACAATGAGCAGTTCTTC.

The V and J genes are TRBV6-1 and TRBJ1-4; unclear D gene. Germline CDR1 is MNHNS and CDR2 is SASEGT. The germline V and J ends were trimmed by 5 bases and 4 bases, with 14 bases remaining between them. The CDR3 has 15 amino acids. The CDR3 DNA reads as TGTGCCAGCAGTAACCTGCGGGAGGTTAATGAAAAACTGTTTTTT. Translation: CASSNLREVNEKLFF.

The chain employs TRBV14 and TRBJ1-6; possible D gene TRBD1, 6 bases. The CDR3 is 15 residues long. CDR1 is SGHDN and CDR2 is FVKESK in the germline V gene. V was trimmed by 1 base and J by 7 bases, leaving 11 bases between them. The CDR3 region has the DNA TGTGCCAGCAGCCAAGCGCGGACAGCCAATTCACCCCTCCACTTT. It yields the protein CASSQARTANSPLHF.

V is TRBV6-6 and J is TRBJ1-1; weak D call: TRBD1 (5 bases). The CDR3 consists of 14 residues. CDR1 is MNHNY and CDR2 is SVGAGI in the germline V gene (reference sequence). V was trimmed by 6 bases and J by 4 bases, leaving 15 bases between them. The chain's CDR3 is CASSRTGWSTEAFF. The CDR3 DNA reads as TGTGCCAGCAGCCGTACAGGCTGGAGCACTGAAGCTTTCTTT.

The V gene is TRBV21-1, the J gene TRBJ1-2; the table names TRBD1, a call not compared with the DNA. TRBV21-1 is recorded as a pseudogene. This CDR3 is 18 amino acids long. The CDR3 loop reads CASSPFCSDRVAKGGYTF. The CDR3 DNA reads as TGTGCCAGCAGCCCATTCTGCTCAGACAGGGTTGCTAAAGGTGGCTACACCTTC.

The V and J genes are TRBV28 and TRBJ2-1; 7 bases map to TRBD2. Trimming removed 2 bases from V and 12 bases from J; junction bases left unmatched: 4. CDR3 length: 12 amino acids. Germline V gene sequence: CDR1 MDHEN, CDR2 SYDVKM. CDR3 sequence (DNA): TGTGCCAGCAGTTTAGGCGGGAGAGGGCAGTTCTTC. Amino acid sequence: CASSLGGRGQFF.

The J gene is TRBJ1-5, the V gene TRBV6-1, with D perhaps matching TRBD1 (5 bases). The CDR3 extends over 14 amino acids. Germline V lookup: CDR1 MNHNS, CDR2 SASEGT. V was cut by 3 bases and J by 7 bases, with 13 bases left in between. CDR3 region: CASSDSGAPQPQHF. The CDR3 DNA reads as TGTGCCAGCAGTGATTCTGGGGCCCCCCAGCCCCAGCATTTT.